Listed below are T cell receptor beta chains from one sample, sequenced in a study of blood T cell repertoires in COVID-19. Data came from immunoSEQ multiplex PCR; TCRdb stores just in-frame clones and leaves some out. Seen here are a few hundred thousand clones, approximately 88% observed once, and the top ten hold around 1.2%. The specimen sequenced was peripheral blood. All receptors derive from a man aged 40-55 years with acute or convalescent COVID-19. Each CDR3 is given with its conserved first and last residue. Some rows have no size entry. The others give once, few or many, or a class for an expanded clone.

v_gene	abundance	j_gene	CDR3aa
TRBV18	NA	TRBJ1-2	CASSPSVDSANYGYTF
TRBV6-2/TRBV6-3	NA	TRBJ1-2	CASSYIGGRKGYTF
TRBV18	NA	TRBJ1-5	CASSPQSGHSNQPQHF
TRBV7-9	few	TRBJ1-2	CASSLDGYGYTF
TRBV6-1	once	TRBJ1-5	CASSAPAWRSGQPQHF
TRBV2	NA	TRBJ2-7	CASSESGGVYEQYF
TRBV6-5	NA	TRBJ2-5	CASSRGEETQYF
TRBV28	once	TRBJ1-1	CASSTGQGSTEAFF
TRBV27	NA	TRBJ2-7	CASSFYTGTFYEQYF
TRBV11-2	NA	TRBJ2-2	CASREFRGAGGELFF
TRBV7-2	NA	TRBJ2-1	CASSLEGLSYNEQFF
TRBV19	NA	TRBJ2-1	CASSGSSYNEQFF
TRBV10-3	NA	TRBJ2-7	CAISVGTGDYEQYF
TRBV29-1	few	TRBJ2-6	CSVQGGSGANVLTF
TRBV3-1/TRBV3-2	NA	TRBJ1-6	CASSQAGGNSPLHF
TRBV7-9	NA	TRBJ1-5	CASSRGTGSYQPQHF